The rows below give T cell receptor beta chains drawn from one sample of a study of blood T cell repertoires in COVID-19. Sequencing was performed with immunoSEQ multiplex PCR; in TCRdb, only in-frame clones are kept and a portion is missing. The sample contains 200,000 to 250,000 clones, roughly nine tenths of which appear only once. Sequencing was performed on PBMCs or T cells enriched from blood (not recorded which). These receptors came from a woman in her forties or fifties in a cohort exposed to, infected with or recovered from COVID-19 (not recorded which). CDR3s include the opening cysteine and the closing phenylalanine or tryptophan. D genes are given only for firm matches.

D,V,J,CDR3
TRBD2,TRBV13,TRBJ2-7,CASSLRGGGDREQYF
TRBD1,TRBV5-1,TRBJ2-7,CASSVTGEGEQYF
TRBD1,TRBV13,TRBJ2-7,CASSRTGAYEQYF
-,TRBV28,TRBJ1-5,CASSSPGPRVLPQHF
TRBD1,TRBV6-2/TRBV6-3,TRBJ1-6,CASSSRTGPTYNSPLHF
TRBD1,TRBV9,TRBJ1-4,CASSLQQGTNEKLFF
TRBD1,TRBV10-3,TRBJ1-5,CAISNRQGAEPQHF
-,TRBV9,TRBJ1-3,CASSVPGSGNTIYF
TRBD1,TRBV24-1,TRBJ2-5,CATSDHPGQGLGETQYF
-,TRBV9,TRBJ2-2,CASSVTPHSGELFF
-,TRBV9,TRBJ2-7,CASSVGGGARVHEQYF
-,TRBV27,TRBJ2-7,CASSLRDSSTEQYF
TRBD1,TRBV19,TRBJ1-2,CASSQDRNYGYTF
-,TRBV27,TRBJ2-3,CASSLTGPPRDTQYF
TRBD1,TRBV6-5,TRBJ1-2,CASRAGGVPYGYTF
-,TRBV29-1,TRBJ1-2,CSAREGAGGYTF
-,TRBV4-2,TRBJ2-7,CASSQEEGLPSHEQYF
TRBD1,TRBV2,TRBJ2-3,CASSQGQGSDTQYF
-,TRBV7-9,TRBJ1-2,CASSVTSDRHGYTF
-,TRBV19,TRBJ2-3,CASSIGLASQYF
-,TRBV19,TRBJ2-4,CASSHSGGTKNIQYF
TRBD1,TRBV30,TRBJ1-3,CACFRTGGGNTIYF
TRBD1,TRBV28,TRBJ2-1,CASSLTGTGALQFF
-,TRBV9,TRBJ1-4,CASSLGLTRGEKLFF
-,TRBV30,TRBJ1-4,CAWIKIGGYNEKLFF
-,TRBV24-1,TRBJ1-2,CATSDHGDGYTF
TRBD2,TRBV19,TRBJ2-7,CASNPSGGSSYEQYF
-,TRBV4-3,TRBJ1-1,CASSQDYLQGVKTFF
TRBD2,TRBV2,TRBJ2-1,CASSAGGAGGLINEQFF
-,TRBV6-2/TRBV6-3,TRBJ2-1,CASSSTRGAGEQFF
TRBD1,TRBV4-1,TRBJ1-5,CASSQGRLGTESNQPQHF
-,TRBV28,TRBJ2-1,CASSGGSSYNEQFF
-,TRBV11-3,TRBJ2-1,CASSLETSREQFF
TRBD1,TRBV6-2/TRBV6-3,TRBJ1-2,CASSYSQGNPGYTF
TRBD2,TRBV7-6,TRBJ2-1,CASSSSGVPYNEQFF
TRBD2,TRBV10-1,TRBJ2-7,CASSPLAGGEQYF
-,TRBV2,TRBJ2-7,CASSDLLTYEQYF
-,TRBV6-2/TRBV6-3,TRBJ1-2,CASSRHRENRPNYGYTF
TRBD1,TRBV4-2,TRBJ1-1,CASRGQSNTEAFF
TRBD1,TRBV23-1,TRBJ2-4,CASSRDRGNDANIQYF
TRBD1,TRBV5-1,TRBJ2-3,CASNRDSYTDTQYF
-,TRBV29-1,TRBJ1-1,CSVGRVYGTEAFF
-,TRBV5-4,TRBJ2-2,CASSLGQRTNTGELFF
-,TRBV11-2,TRBJ1-2,CASSLFSRDHSGYTF
-,TRBV7-2,TRBJ2-2,CASSPERLTGELFF
-,TRBV9,TRBJ1-2,CASSPDGRASYGYTF
TRBD1,TRBV25-1,TRBJ1-1,CASSDTGGGSRTEAFF
TRBD1,TRBV5-1,TRBJ1-2,CASSSATGGFGYTF
TRBD1,TRBV30,TRBJ2-7,CAWGQGSYEQYF
-,TRBV28,TRBJ1-2,CASSLSDYGYTF
-,TRBV6-1,TRBJ2-5,CASSEGLGVRGTQYF
-,TRBV7-8,TRBJ1-6,CASSVNRASTRNSPLHF
TRBD2,TRBV4-3,TRBJ2-7,CASSQQTSGWEEQYF
-,TRBV19,TRBJ1-2,CASSITGNYGYTF
-,TRBV11-2,TRBJ1-2,CASRNENSFGYTF